The 20 T cell receptor beta chains in this list originate from one sample, sequenced in a study of T cells after yellow fever vaccination. TCRdb passed the 5' RACE reads through MiXCR, listing each CDR3 protein once. There are 400,000 to 650,000 distinct CDR3 sequences in the sample; less than 25% occur only once, and about 15% lies in the top ten. The source material was PBMCs, sampled approximately 22 days after the first yellow fever vaccination. These receptors all stem from a man between 18 and 35 years old who received the YFV17D yellow fever vaccine.

The CDR3: CASSSPWATGGTDTQYF. The CDR3 coding sequence is TGTGCCAGCAGCTCCCCGTGGGCCACCGGTGGAACAGATACGCAGTATTTT. J is TRBJ2-3 and V is TRBV7-8, with no clear D. The V end lost 4 bases, the J end lost 3 bases, and 20 bases lay between the germline ends. Germline CDR1 and CDR2: SGHVS and FQNEAQ. The CDR3 has 17 residues.

This clonotype showed up just a few times. The chain employs TRBV20-1 and TRBJ1-1; 9 nucleotides agree with TRBD1. V trimming: 6 bases; J trimming: 6 bases; junction bases outside the gene matches: 11. This CDR3 has 14 amino acids. The V gene's germline CDR1 is DFQATT and CDR2 SNEGSKA (reference sequence). The CDR3 DNA reads as TGCAGTGCGAATTCTAACAGGGGGCAACCTGAAGCTTTCTTT. Protein product: CSANSNRGQPEAFF.

The rearrangement joins TRBV12-3 or TRBV12-4 to TRBJ2-3; 12 nucleotides line up with TRBD2. There are 14 residues in the CDR3. V lost 4 bases and J lost 8; bases outside the gene matches: 4. The CDR3 DNA is TGTGCCAGCAGTTCCTCTAGCGGGGGGGGTACGCAGTATTTT. It specifies CASSSSSGGGTQYF.

This clonotype was counted a few times. The chain links TRBV5-1 to TRBJ1-2, with D possibly being TRBD1 (6 bases). Germline V gene lookup returns CDR1 SGHRS and CDR2 YFSETQ. The germline V and J ends were trimmed by 0 bases and 2 bases, with 8 bases remaining between them. The CDR3 loop spans 14 amino acids. Written as DNA, the CDR3 is TGCGCCAGCAGCTTGGAGCAGGGGAACTATGGCTACACCTTC. Translation gives CASSLEQGNYGYTF.

The genes are TRBV2 and TRBJ2-3; D uncertain. From germline, CDR1 is SNHLY and CDR2 FYNNEI. CDR3 length equals 14 residues. The ends were cut back, 4 bases at V and 6 bases at J, with 14 bases in the middle. The CDR3 nucleotides are TGTGCCAGCAGTGGGTCAGGTCGATGGGATACGCAGTATTTT. Protein product: CASSGSGRWDTQYF.

The chain has TRBV20-1 and TRBJ1-2, with TRBD1 identical over 9 bases. Germline-derived CDR1 and CDR2 are DFQATT and SNEGSKA (reference sequence). J lost 2 bases, V lost 5 bases, and 15 bases had no gene match. CDR3 length: 17 amino acids. CDR3 amino acids: CSAPTTSGQGRNYGYTF. As DNA, the CDR3 is TGCAGTGCTCCTACGACGTCGGGACAGGGTAGAAACTATGGCTACACCTTC.

Many counts were recorded for this clonotype. The chain joins TRBV5-1 to TRBJ2-5; 11 bases map to TRBD2. Germline CDR1 and CDR2: SGHRS and YFSETQ. J gave up 0 bases and V 4 bases, and 8 bases lay outside the gene matches. The CDR3 is made up of 17 amino acids. DNA of the CDR3: TGCGCCAGCAGCCCGGGATCTAGCGGGGGGTACCAAGAGACCCAGTACTTC. Protein sequence: CASSPGSSGGYQETQYF.

This clonotype came up a few times. V and J are TRBV11-2 and TRBJ2-3; D might be TRBD1 or TRBD2, each matching 5 bases. The CDR3 is 15 residues long. Per germline, CDR1 SGHAT and CDR2 FQNNGV. The germline V and J ends were trimmed by 1 base and 1 base, with 9 bases remaining between them. This CDR3 is CASSLVVGGTDTQYF. For the CDR3, the DNA is TGTGCCAGCAGCTTAGTAGTGGGGGGCACAGATACGCAGTATTTT.

This clonotype came up a few times. CDR3 coding DNA: TGCAGCGTTGAGGACAGAGCCTTTGGGGTCACCTTC. This gives the protein CSVEDRAFGVTF. V is TRBV29-1 and J is TRBJ1-2; TRBD1 is a possible D gene (6 bases). V lost 3 bases and J 13 bases, leaving 18 bases between the germline ends. The germline V gene encodes CDR1 SQVTM and CDR2 ANQGSEA. The CDR3 sequence is 12 residues long.

The table lists this clonotype with a few counts. The chain uses TRBV7-2 and TRBJ2-2, with D hard to call. CDR1 is SGHTA, CDR2 FQGNSA, per germline. V dropped 1 base and J dropped 6 bases, with 12 bases sitting between them. This CDR3 comprises 15 residues. CDR3 sequence reads: CASSLDVGPSGELFF. For the CDR3, the DNA is TGTGCCAGCAGCTTAGATGTGGGTCCGTCCGGGGAGCTGTTTTTT.

The chain employs TRBV3-1 and TRBJ2-7; 13 nucleotides align to TRBD2. The CDR3 sequence is 18 residues long. Per the germline V gene, CDR1 is LGHDT and CDR2 is YNNKEL (reference sequence). Unmatched junction bases numbered 6, after V lost 1 base and J lost 0 bases. The CDR3 protein is CASSQGLAGGTSSYEQYV. CDR3 DNA sequence: TGTGCCAGCAGCCAAGGACTAGCGGGGGGAACCAGCTCCTACGAGCAGTACGTC.

V gene TRBV5-4 combines with J gene TRBJ1-1; TRBD1 might be the D (6 bases). Germline-derived CDR1 and CDR2 are SGHNT and YYREEE (reference sequence). Deletions cut 4 bases from V and 2 bases from J, with 18 bases between. CDR3 size: 16 residues. The CDR3 DNA reads TGTGCCAGCAGCCGTGGGGGAGGACAGACAAACACTGAAGCTTTCTTT. Its translation: CASSRGGGQTNTEAFF.

This clonotype appeared a few times. The gene calls are TRBV5-1 and TRBJ2-5; no clear D. The V gene's germline CDR1 is SGHRS and CDR2 YFSETQ. V shed 2 bases and J shed 0 bases, with 11 bases lying between them. The CDR3 loop spans 15 amino acids. DNA for the CDR3: TGCGCCAGCAGCTTAACAGCTCCTTACCAAGAGACCCAGTACTTC. It specifies CASSLTAPYQETQYF.

This rearrangement joins TRBV6-5 to TRBJ2-7; no reliable D call. Germline V gives CDR1 MNHEY, CDR2 SVGAGI. This CDR3 has 11 amino acids. The V and J ends lost 2 bases and 6 bases respectively, with 5 bases between them. The CDR3 DNA follows: TGTGCCAGCAGTTACAGGAGCGAGCAGTACTTC. Protein: CASSYRSEQYF.

This clonotype has more than one count but fewer than ten. The chain is built from TRBV7-2 and TRBJ2-5; TRBD2 matches 10 bases. The ends lost 6 bases at V and 2 bases at J; junction bases unmatched: 3. Germline CDR1 is SGHTA and CDR2 is FQGNSA. There are 14 residues in the CDR3. This chain's CDR3 is CASRVAGGQETQYF. As DNA, the CDR3 is TGTGCCAGCAGGGTAGCGGGGGGACAAGAGACCCAGTACTTC.

The chain employs TRBV6-2 or TRBV6-3 and TRBJ1-6; D possibly corresponds to TRBD1 (6 bases). Trimming removed 6 bases from V and 7 bases from J, with 10 bases in between. Germline V gives CDR1 MNHEY, CDR2 SVGEGT. The CDR3 covers 13 residues. CDR3 DNA: TGTGCCAGCAGGAGTAGGGGGAATTCACCCCTCCACTTT. Translation: CASRSRGNSPLHF.

This clonotype was found a few times. The rearrangement joins TRBV24-1 to TRBJ2-2; D possibly corresponds to TRBD1 (5 bases). V was cut by 2 bases and J by 6 bases, with 12 bases left in between. Germline values: CDR1 KGHDR, CDR2 SFDVKD. The CDR3 is 15 amino acids. CDR3 nucleotides: TGTGCCACCAGTGATTATTCAGGGATCGCCGGGGAGCTGTTTTTT. Protein product: CATSDYSGIAGELFF.

This chain joins TRBV28 and TRBJ2-7; TRBD1 might be the D (5 bases). V lost 4 bases and J 4 bases, leaving 8 bases between the germline ends. Per the germline V gene, CDR1 is MDHEN and CDR2 is SYDVKM. This CDR3 is 12 amino acids long. The CDR3 region has the DNA TGTGCCAGCAGTTACCAGGGTTACGAGCAGTACGTC. Translation gives CASSYQGYEQYV.

This clonotype was observed a handful of times. The V call is TRBV7-3, the J call TRBJ2-2; D ambiguous. This CDR3 contains 16 residues. The V gene lost 1 base and the J gene lost 4 bases, with 13 bases spanning the gap. From germline, CDR1 is SGHTA and CDR2 FQGTGA. CDR3 nucleotide sequence: TGTGCCAGCAGCTTAAATCCCTGGGTACGCACCGGGGAGCTGTTTTTT. Encoded protein: CASSLNPWVRTGELFF. The full variable domain, with the rest looked up from reference TRBV7-3 and TRBJ2-2, is GAGVSQTPSNKVTEKGKYVELRCDPISGHTALYWYRQSLGQGPEFLIYFQGTGAADDSGLPNDRFFAVRPEGSVSTLKIQRTERGDSAVYLCASSLNPWVRTGELFFGEGSRLTVL.

This clonotype has just one count. This CDR3 reads CASEISSGAETQYF. The DNA of the CDR3 is TGTGCCAGCGAAATAAGCTCAGGCGCAGAGACCCAGTACTTC. V usage is TRBV12-3 or TRBV12-4 and J usage is TRBJ2-5; D is ambiguous. This CDR3 has 14 amino acids. V lost 8 bases and J lost 4, with 17 bases in between.